This T cell receptor beta chain was sequenced for a study of T-cell reconstitution after alpha-beta-depleted transplantation in children. Study-wide results and limits: T-cell counts and diversity at one year post-transplant came mainly from newly produced T cells. Day-60 TCRbeta diversity that was high in some patients was derived from surviving recipient T cells and thymic progenitors. Several hundred expanded graft clones reportedly were the source of alpha-beta T cells about two months after transplant.

Germline values: CDR1 DFQATT, CDR2 SNEGSKA (reference sequence). CDR3 size: 14 residues. After removal of 6 bases from V and 4 bases from J, the junction contained 10 bases not matched to a gene. Preparing the TCRbeta library involved the use of unique molecular identifiers. TCRdb redid the calling of the PCR reads with MiXCR, one entry per CDR3 protein. The profile shows about 170,000 distinct CDR3 sequences, 11% of them singletons. Ten or more counts support this clonotype. Its specificity is not known. The chain has TRBV20-1 and TRBJ2-5, with 8 bases aligning to TRBD2. The clonotype originates from a boy aged 2 to 10 with acute myeloid leukemia, due to receive a stem cell transplant. Source: PBMCs, taken before TCRalphabeta/CD19-depleted stem cell transplant. Written as DNA, the CDR3 is TGCAGTGCACTACGGGGGGGAGCTGGAGAGACCCAGTACTTC. Protein sequence: CSALRGGAGETQYF.